The TCR beta chain under discussion was sequenced for a study of radiation and T cells in renal cell carcinoma. TCRdb keeps only in-frame clones here, not all; method: immunoSEQ multiplex PCR. Of almost 50,000 clones in the sample, about 80% were seen once. The sample holds a few counts of this clone. Its antigen remains unidentified. Time point noted: blood 2 weeks post-SBRT. Treatment denoted: 15 Gy SBRT to primary tumor, nephrectomy 4 weeks later. The patient's renal cell carcinoma had clear cell pathology. This CDR3 region has 18 residues. The germline V gene encodes CDR1 LNHDA and CDR2 SQIVND (reference sequence). V lost 6 bases and J 1 base, leaving 24 bases between the germline ends. Study-wide results and limits: Baseline intratumoral clonotype presence is unknown without pretreatment biopsies.

This chain uses TRBV19 with TRBJ1-1, with no clear D. The sequencing here drew on blood, taken from a patient whose treatment included radiotherapy and nephrectomy. The receptor comes from a woman aged 70-85 years with renal cell carcinoma. The CDR3 bases are TGTGCCAGTAGCTACTTAACTCTTAAGGTCGGGAGGAACACTGAAGCTTTCTTT. This codes for CASSYLTLKVGRNTEAFF.